These T cell receptor beta chains were read from a single sample in a study of cytomegalovirus exposure and HLA in healthy donors. The protocol was immunoSEQ multiplex PCR, while the TCRdb copy is restricted to in-frame clones and leaves out a portion. The table lists some 130,000 clones, 70% to 80% of them singletons. Sequencing used PBMCs. These receptors all come from a man aged 18 to 30 in good health and CMV-seronegative. The CDR3 runs from the conserved cysteine through the conserved F or W. A D gene is named only where the DNA matches it firmly. Size is stated for part of the rows, as once, few or many counts, or as a class when the clone is expanded.

j_call v_call d_call clone_size cdr3_aa cdr3_nt
TRBJ2-2 TRBV9 . . CASSPTGTLNTGELFF TGTGCCAGCAGCCCGACCGGGACATTGAACACCGGGGAGCTGTTTTTT
TRBJ1-5 TRBV6-6 . . CASSYVNSNQPQHF TGTGCCAGCAGTTACGTCAATAGCAATCAGCCCCAGCATTTT
TRBJ2-1 TRBV7-9 TRBD2 few CASSLVTLAERGYNEQFF TGTGCCAGCAGCTTAGTAACACTAGCGGAGCGAGGGTACAATGAGCAGTTCTTC
TRBJ1-2 TRBV6-5 . . CASSRPTSGGYGYTF TGTGCCAGCAGTCGCCCGACGTCGGGGGGCTATGGCTACACCTTC
TRBJ2-3 TRBV7-8 TRBD2 . CASSRSRLASTDTQYF TGTGCCAGCAGCCGTAGCCGACTAGCAAGCACAGATACGCAGTATTTT
TRBJ2-7 TRBV15 . once CATSANSYEQYF TGTGCCACCAGCGCTAACTCCTACGAGCAGTACTTC
TRBJ2-1 TRBV6-5 TRBD1 . CASSPETGLGNEQFF TGTGCCAGCAGCCCAGAGACAGGGCTGGGTAATGAGCAGTTCTTC
TRBJ2-1 TRBV7-3 TRBD2 . CASSPPGTSGIVEQFF TGTGCCAGCAGCCCCCCCGGGACTAGCGGGATAGTGGAGCAGTTCTTC
TRBJ2-2 TRBV29-1 . . CSVAGGPTGELFF TGCAGCGTTGCCGGGGGGCCCACCGGGGAGCTGTTTTTT
TRBJ2-5 TRBV29-1 . . CSVEQGGETQYF TGCAGCGTTGAACAGGGTGGGGAGACCCAGTACTTC
TRBJ2-1 TRBV21-1 . . CASSGRGVGAYNEQFF TGTGCCAGCAGCGGACGGGGGGTGGGGGCCTACAATGAGCAGTTCTTC
TRBJ2-3 TRBV19 . . CASSIYRPGPQYF TGTGCCAGTAGTATCTACCGTCCTGGTCCGCAGTATTTT
TRBJ1-1 TRBV7-3 . . CASSFTVNTEAFF TGTGCCAGCAGCTTTACGGTGAACACTGAAGCTTTCTTT
TRBJ1-5 TRBV7-9 TRBD1 . CASSPTGDNQPQHF TGTGCCAGCAGCCCAACAGGGGACAATCAGCCCCAGCATTTT
TRBJ2-7 TRBV13 . . CASSLWGREQYF TGTGCCAGCAGCTTATGGGGCCGCGAGCAGTACTTC
TRBJ1-2 TRBV30 . . CAWREQGRGYTF TGTGCCTGGAGGGAACAGGGTAGGGGCTACACCTTC